The clone carrying this T cell receptor beta chain came up a few times. The same CDR3 is also encoded by other DNA sequences in this sample. Each and every patient relapsed after autologous stem cell transplantation, and patients got differing brentuximab vedotin exposure. Trimming removed 3 bases from V and 6 bases from J; junction bases left unmatched: 8. Germline assignment: CDR1 SGHAT and CDR2 FQNNGV. CDR3 length: 16 residues. The protocol was immunoSEQ multiplex PCR, while the TCRdb copy is restricted to in-frame clones and leaves out a portion. The profile covers about 36,000 clones, with almost 70% appearing a single time and 14% taken by the ten largest. The data derive from a study of PD-1 blockade in classical Hodgkin lymphoma.

This TCR came from a human donor with classical Hodgkin lymphoma. The genes are TRBV11-2 and TRBJ2-3; the match to TRBD2 covers 11 bases. The sample was peripheral blood mononuclear cells (PBMCs), taken before the second cycle of nivolumab. CDR3 protein: CASSFRLAGSLDTQYF. DNA for the CDR3: TGTGCCAGCAGCTTCCGACTAGCGGGGAGTCTGGATACGCAGTATTTT. Full variable domain (missing parts from reference TRBV11-2 and TRBJ2-3): EAGVAQSPRYKIIEKRQSVAFWCNPISGHATLYWYQQILGQGPKLLIQFQNNGVVDDSQLPKDRFSAERLKGVDSTLKIQPAKLEDSAVYLCASSFRLAGSLDTQYFGPGTRLTVL.